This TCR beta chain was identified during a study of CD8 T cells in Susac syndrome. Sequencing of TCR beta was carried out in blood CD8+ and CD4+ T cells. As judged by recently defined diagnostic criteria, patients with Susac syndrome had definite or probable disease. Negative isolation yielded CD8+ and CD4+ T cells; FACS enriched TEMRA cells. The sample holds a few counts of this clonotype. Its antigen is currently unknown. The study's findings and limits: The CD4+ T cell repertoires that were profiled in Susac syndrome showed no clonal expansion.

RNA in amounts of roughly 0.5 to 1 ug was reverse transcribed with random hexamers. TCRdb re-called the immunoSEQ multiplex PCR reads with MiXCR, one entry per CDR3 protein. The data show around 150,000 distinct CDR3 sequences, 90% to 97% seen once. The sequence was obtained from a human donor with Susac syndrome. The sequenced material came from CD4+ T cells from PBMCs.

CDR3 DNA: TGCAGCGTTGGTGAGAACACTGAAGCTTTCTTT. Its protein product is CSVGENTEAFF. J is TRBJ1-1 and V is TRBV29-1; D gene unclear. Per germline, CDR1 SQVTM and CDR2 ANQGSEA. This CDR3 has 11 residues. With 4 bases removed from V and 1 base from J, the gap between germline ends came to 4 bases.